The 20 T cell receptor beta chains given below trace back to one sample, sequenced in a study of blood T cell repertoires in COVID-19. The assay was immunoSEQ multiplex PCR, and TCRdb's table has in-frame clones only and misses some. In the table there are about 140,000 clones, almost 90% of which are singletons. Source material: peripheral blood. The origin of the receptors is a man in his fifties with active or convalescent COVID-19.

This chain uses TRBV30 with TRBJ1-2; D possibly corresponds to TRBD1 (5 bases). The CDR3 has 13 residues. V lost 0 bases and J 8 bases, leaving 13 bases between the germline ends. CDR1 is GTSNPN and CDR2 is SVGIG in the germline V gene (reference sequence). The CDR3 nucleotides read TGTGCCTGGAGTGTACCAGGTCCAGGGGGCTACACCTTC. It is translated as CAWSVPGPGGYTF. The whole variable domain, filled in from reference TRBV30 and TRBJ1-2, reads SQTIHQWPATLVQPVGSPLSLECTVEGTSNPNLYWYRQAAGRGLQLLFYSVGIGQISSEVPQNLSASRPQDRQFILSSKKLLLSDSGFYLCAWSVPGPGGYTFGSGTRLTVV.

The chain uses TRBV28 and TRBJ1-6, with 9 bases matching TRBD1. Losses at the gene ends were 5 bases for V and 6 bases for J; bases not matched to a gene: 5. The CDR3 totals 15 residues. The germline V gene encodes CDR1 MDHEN and CDR2 SYDVKM. CDR3: CASSRPGQGNSPLHF. In DNA form, the CDR3 reads TGTGCCAGCAGTCGTCCGGGACAGGGTAATTCACCCCTCCACTTT.

This chain uses TRBV5-1 with TRBJ2-2; TRBD1 matches at 7 bases. The germline CDR1 and CDR2 sequences are SGHRS and YFSETQ. The CDR3 has 15 amino acids. After removal of 3 bases from V and 3 bases from J, the junction contained 5 bases not matched to a gene. This chain's CDR3 is CASSSRQGDTGELFF. The DNA of the CDR3 is TGCGCCAGCAGCTCGAGACAGGGCGACACCGGGGAGCTGTTTTTT.

The CDR3 sequence is CASSQDTGIGEKLFF. The CDR3 bases are TGCGCCAGCAGCCAAGATACAGGGATTGGTGAAAAACTGTTTTTT. The gene calls are TRBV4-3 and TRBJ1-4; D is possibly TRBD1 (6 bases). Trimming pared 0 bases from V and 7 bases from J, leaving 12 bases between. There are 15 residues in the CDR3. Germline CDR1 is LGHNA and CDR2 is YSLEER.

V usage is TRBV5-1 and J usage is TRBJ2-7, with TRBD2 as a possible D gene (6 bases). Germline loops: CDR1 SGHRS, CDR2 YFSETQ. This CDR3 region has 14 residues. Trimming took 6 bases from V and 0 from J, leaving 13 bases between them. CDR3 in DNA: TGCGCCAGCAATATGCGGGGTGGCTCCTACGAGCAGTACTTC. This gives the protein CASNMRGGSYEQYF.

V is TRBV21-1 and J is TRBJ1-1; TRBD1 reflects the table's D call only, with no check against the DNA. TRBV21-1 is a pseudogene segment. This CDR3 is built from 17 residues. This CDR3 is CASSKGTPEQENTEAFF. In DNA form, the CDR3 reads TGTGCCAGCAGCAAAGGGACCCCCGAACAGGAAAACACTGAAGCTTTCTTT.

V usage is TRBV9 and J usage is TRBJ2-2, with 7 bases matching TRBD2. Per the germline V gene, CDR1 is SGDLS and CDR2 is YYNGEE. Germline trimming cut 3 bases from V and 0 bases from J; bases unmatched to any gene: 5. This CDR3 comprises 16 residues. The CDR3 DNA is TGTGCCAGCAGCGCTCTTAGCGGGTCGAACACCGGGGAGCTGTTTTTT. This sequence encodes CASSALSGSNTGELFF.

J is TRBJ2-1 and V is TRBV24-1, with 7 bases lining up with TRBD2. Trimming removed 5 bases from V and 9 bases from J; junction bases left unmatched: 6. CDR3 length: 13 residues. Germline V CDR1 and CDR2: KGHDR, SFDVKD. CDR3 region: CATSGGLSGEQFF. Here the CDR3 DNA reads TGTGCCACCAGTGGGGGACTATCGGGTGAGCAGTTCTTC.

The chain links TRBV9 to TRBJ1-2; D is uncertain. CDR1 and CDR2 from the germline V gene are SGDLS and YYNGEE. V lost 1 base and J 8 bases, leaving 15 bases between the germline ends. The CDR3 is 14 amino acids. CDR3 in amino acids: CASSVLREGGGYTF. In DNA, the CDR3 is TGTGCCAGCAGCGTATTAAGGGAAGGAGGCGGCTACACCTTC.

The genes are TRBV12-3 or TRBV12-4 and TRBJ1-5; D gene unclear. V lost 2 bases and J lost 6, with 5 bases in between. CDR3 size: 12 residues. DNA for the CDR3: TGTGCCAGCAGTTTAAGGAGTCAGCCCCAGCATTTT. It encodes CASSLRSQPQHF.

The rearrangement uses TRBV7-2 and TRBJ2-7; D is perhaps TRBD2 (6 bases). This CDR3 has 15 amino acids. Trimming cost V 1 base and J 3 bases, with 13 bases left between them. The V gene's germline CDR1 is SGHTA and CDR2 FQGNSA. The CDR3 region has the DNA TGTGCCAGCAGCTTAGGGGACTCATTATTCTACGAGCAGTACTTC. Amino acids: CASSLGDSLFYEQYF.

The chain couples TRBV19 to TRBJ2-7; 9 nucleotides align to TRBD2. This CDR3 has 15 residues. V lost 5 bases and J lost 2; bases outside the gene matches: 7. Germline V gene data show CDR1 as LNHDA and CDR2 as SQIVND (reference sequence). CDR3 sequence (DNA): TGTGCCAGTAGTTCATTAGCGGGGGCCACCTACGAGCAGTACTTC. This encodes CASSSLAGATYEQYF.

CDR3 loop: CASSQSSSSYNSPLHF. Written as DNA, the CDR3 is TGCGCCAGCAGCCAAAGTTCCAGCTCCTATAATTCACCCCTCCACTTT. The chain employs TRBV4-1 and TRBJ1-6; D is undetermined. This CDR3 contains 16 residues. CDR1 and CDR2 from the germline V gene are MGHRA and YSYEKL. V was cut by 2 bases and J by 0 bases, with 8 bases left in between.

V gene TRBV18 combines with J gene TRBJ2-1; 9 nucleotides agree with TRBD1. This CDR3 contains 15 residues. CDR1 is KGHSH and CDR2 is LQKENI in the germline V gene. V was clipped by 2 bases and J by 9 bases; unmatched bases: 8. CDR3 DNA: TGTGCCAGCTCACCAAAGGGACAGGGATCTAGTGAGCAGTTCTTC. It specifies CASSPKGQGSSEQFF.

The chain combines TRBV24-1 with TRBJ1-4; tentatively, D is TRBD1 (5 bases). Germline V gene data show CDR1 as KGHDR and CDR2 as SFDVKD. The CDR3 covers 13 residues. Trimming cost V 5 bases and J 12 bases, with 15 bases left between them. CDR3 coding DNA: TGTGCCACCAGTGCGGGGATGGGGGAGGAACTGTTTTTT. Amino acid sequence: CATSAGMGEELFF.

This clone showed up just once. The V and J genes are TRBV2 and TRBJ2-1; 14 nucleotides align to TRBD2. The CDR3 contains 15 residues. The V gene's germline CDR1 is SNHLY and CDR2 FYNNEI. J lost 8 bases, V lost 6 bases, and 6 bases had no gene match. This CDR3 is CASSRGTSGSYEQFF. The CDR3 bases are TGTGCCAGCAGCCGCGGGACTAGCGGGAGCTATGAGCAGTTCTTC.

The rearrangement links TRBV6-5 to TRBJ2-3; TRBD2 is a possible D gene (6 bases). V was trimmed by 6 bases and J by 4 bases, leaving 14 bases between them. The CDR3 consists of 14 residues. Per the germline V gene, CDR1 is MNHEY and CDR2 is SVGAGI. CDR3 sequence (DNA): TGTGCCAGCAGAAAAACTAGCTCCGCAGATACGCAGTATTTT. Translation: CASRKTSSADTQYF.

The rearrangement links TRBV6-5 to TRBJ2-7; 10 bases agree with TRBD1. The CDR3 is made up of 15 amino acids. Germline V gives CDR1 MNHEY, CDR2 SVGAGI. With 4 bases clipped from V and 2 bases from J, the junction kept 5 bases outside the gene matches. In DNA form, the CDR3 reads TGTGCCAGCAGTTCTCCGGGACAGGGGACCTACGAGCAGTACTTC. Translation gives CASSSPGQGTYEQYF.

The V call is TRBV7-9, the J call TRBJ2-7, with 9 bases identical to TRBD2. V dropped 5 bases and J dropped 5; count of bases not matched to a gene: 19. This CDR3 comprises 18 residues. Germline lookup yields CDR1 SEHNR and CDR2 FQNEAQ (reference sequence). DNA for the CDR3: TGTGCCAGCAGCCCTAGCGGCGGGAGGTCGAAGCGGGAGGACGAGCAGTACTTC. This encodes CASSPSGGRSKREDEQYF.

The J gene is TRBJ1-2, the V gene TRBV3-1 (or the pseudogene TRBV3-2), with D unresolved. With 1 base removed from V and 7 bases from J, the gap between germline ends came to 13 bases. Germline V gene lookup returns CDR1 LGHDT and CDR2 YNNKEL (reference sequence). The CDR3 loop spans 14 amino acids. The DNA for the CDR3 is TGTGCCAGCAGCCAAGTTTTGGGCAATACTGGCTACACCTTC. Protein: CASSQVLGNTGYTF.